These T cell receptor beta chains were read from a single sample in a study of a mutant IDH1 vaccine in newly diagnosed glioma. No antigens are known for them. The data were produced by immunoSEQ multiplex PCR, yet TCRdb's version contains in-frame clones alone and is incomplete. The sample comprises about 54,000 clones, more than 75% of which are singletons, and around 1.5% rests with the top ten. The sequences come from PBMCs, collected from a glioma patient whose treatment included an IDH1 peptide vaccine. All receptors come from a man in his forties with glioma. Each CDR3 is given with its conserved first and last residue. Fields, in order: clone size, V gene, J gene, D gene, CDR3 DNA, CDR3 protein. A D gene is named only where the DNA matches it firmly. Not all rows give a size; the values are once, few, many and, for expanded clones, a class.

.	TRBV19	TRBJ2-1	.	TGTGCCAGTAGTATGTCCAATGAGCAGTTCTTC	CASSMSNEQFF
.	TRBV14	TRBJ2-2	.	TGTGCCAGCAGCCAAGATTCCGGGAGCCCCTACACCGGGGAGCTGTTTTTT	CASSQDSGSPYTGELFF
.	TRBV29-1	TRBJ2-2	.	TGCAGCGTTGAAGGGGGGCCCACCGGGGAGCTGTTTTTT	CSVEGGPTGELFF
.	TRBV7-9	TRBJ2-3	.	TGTGCCAGCGGGTTGGCAGATACGCAGTATTTT	CASGLADTQYF
.	TRBV7-9	TRBJ1-2	.	TGTGCCACCACTTATAATCTAGGGGGCTACACCTTC	CATTYNLGGYTF
.	TRBV27	TRBJ1-5	TRBD1	TGTGCCAGCAGCTTACAGGGGGCTCAGCCCCAGCATTTT	CASSLQGAQPQHF
.	TRBV19	TRBJ2-5	.	TGTGCCAGTAGTGTCGGGACCGTGGAGACCCAGTACTTC	CASSVGTVETQYF
once	TRBV2	TRBJ2-1	.	TGTGCCAGCAGTGAAATAGCGGAATCCTACAATGAGCAGTTCTTC	CASSEIAESYNEQFF
.	TRBV6-1	TRBJ2-3	.	TGTGCCAGCAGTGACCAACCCGGGGACACAGATACGCAGTATTTT	CASSDQPGDTDTQYF
.	TRBV5-1	TRBJ2-5	.	TGCGCCAGCAGCTTCCTCTCGTCCGGGTCGGGGGAGACCCAGTACTTC	CASSFLSSGSGETQYF
.	TRBV7-7	TRBJ2-2	.	TGTGCCAGCAGCTTACAAAGGGATGGGTCCGGGGAGCTGTTTTTT	CASSLQRDGSGELFF
.	TRBV15	TRBJ2-3	.	TGTGCCACCAGCCTTCTGATTACTGCCATCCCAGACCCGCAGTATTTT	CATSLLITAIPDPQYF
.	TRBV4-2	TRBJ1-3	.	TGTGCCAGCAGCCCCCGGCTAGCGGGAAACACCATATATTTT	CASSPRLAGNTIYF
once	TRBV5-1	TRBJ1-2	.	TGCGCCAGCAGCTCCACCTCCGGGACCGCTCCCTATGGCTACACCTTC	CASSSTSGTAPYGYTF
.	TRBV6-1	TRBJ2-1	TRBD2	TGTGCCAGCAGTGAAGCGTCGGGGGGTCTCTACAATGAGCAGTTCTTC	CASSEASGGLYNEQFF
.	TRBV7-9	TRBJ1-1	.	TGTGCCAGCAGCCCTATCTTGGCTGAAGCTTTCTTT	CASSPILAEAFF
.	TRBV11-2	TRBJ2-2	TRBD2	TGTGCCAGCAGCCCAAAGCTAGCGGGACTACCTAATGGCGGGGAGCTGTTTTTT	CASSPKLAGLPNGGELFF
.	TRBV2	TRBJ1-1	TRBD1	TGTGCCAGCAGTGATGTTCAGGGGGCGGGTACTGAAGCTTTCTTT	CASSDVQGAGTEAFF
.	TRBV20-1	TRBJ1-2	.	TGCAGTGCTATAGGGAATAGCGGCTACACCTTC	CSAIGNSGYTF
.	TRBV9	TRBJ2-7	.	TGTGCCAGCAGCGTAGCTGTAGGGATGTACGAGCAGTACTTC	CASSVAVGMYEQYF
.	TRBV15	TRBJ2-4	.	TGTGCCACCAGCAGAGAGTCCTTGTTGAACATTCAGTACTTC	CATSRESLLNIQYF
.	TRBV11-2	TRBJ2-3	.	TGTGCCAGCAGCTTAGTTGCTATTTCAGATACGCAGTATTTT	CASSLVAISDTQYF
.	TRBV5-6	TRBJ2-7	.	TGTGCCAGCAGCTCCTACTCCTACGAGCAGTACTTC	CASSSYSYEQYF
.	TRBV29-1	TRBJ1-5	.	TGCAGCGTTGAAAATCAGCCCCAGCATTTT	CSVENQPQHF
.	TRBV6-6	TRBJ2-7	TRBD1	TGTGCCAGCACCCCTCGGGACAGGGGGACCTACGAGCAGTACTTC	CASTPRDRGTYEQYF
.	TRBV15	TRBJ1-1	.	TGTGCCACCAGCAGAGAGTATGATTCGAAAGCTTTCTTT	CATSREYDSKAFF